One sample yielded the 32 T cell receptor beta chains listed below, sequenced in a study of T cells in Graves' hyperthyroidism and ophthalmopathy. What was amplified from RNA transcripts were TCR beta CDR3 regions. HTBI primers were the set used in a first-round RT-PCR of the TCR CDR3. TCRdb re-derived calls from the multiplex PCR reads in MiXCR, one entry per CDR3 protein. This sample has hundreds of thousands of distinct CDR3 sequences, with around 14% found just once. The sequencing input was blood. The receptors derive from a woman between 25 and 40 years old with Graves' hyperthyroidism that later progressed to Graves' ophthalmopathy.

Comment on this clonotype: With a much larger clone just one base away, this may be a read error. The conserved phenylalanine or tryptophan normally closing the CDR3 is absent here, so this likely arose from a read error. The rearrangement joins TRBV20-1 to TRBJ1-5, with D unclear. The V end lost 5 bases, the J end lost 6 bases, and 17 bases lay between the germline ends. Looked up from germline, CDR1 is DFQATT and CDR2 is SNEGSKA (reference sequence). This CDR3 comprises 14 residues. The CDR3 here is CSARPGAWGQPQHL. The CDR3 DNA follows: TGCAGTGCTCGACCGGGCGCCTGGGGTCAGCCCCAGCATTTA.

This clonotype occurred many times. The CDR3 DNA reads TGTGCCAGCTTCGGACAGGGGGCGTCCGAGCAGTACTTC. This sequence encodes CASFGQGASEQYF. The chain joins TRBV6-1 to TRBJ2-7, with TRBD1 matching over 11 bases. V shed 8 bases, J shed 6 bases, and the junction held 6 bases outside the gene matches. Germline V gene lookup returns CDR1 MNHNS and CDR2 SASEGT. The CDR3 length is 13 residues.

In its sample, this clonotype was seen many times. CDR3 residues: CSAWGTNTEAFF. CDR3 nucleotide sequence: TGCAGTGCTTGGGGGACGAACACTGAAGCTTTCTTT. The chain has TRBV20-1 and TRBJ1-1, with D possibly TRBD1 on 5 matching bases. CDR1 is DFQATT, CDR2 SNEGSKA, per germline (reference sequence). This CDR3 is built from 12 residues. Trimming removed 5 bases at V and 1 base at J, with 8 bases between.

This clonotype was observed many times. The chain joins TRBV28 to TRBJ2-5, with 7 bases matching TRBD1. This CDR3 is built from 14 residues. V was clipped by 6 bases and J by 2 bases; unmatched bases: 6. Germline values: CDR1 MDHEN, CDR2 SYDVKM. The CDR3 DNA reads TGTGCCAGCAGGCCCGGGACAGCACAAGAGACCCAGTACTTC. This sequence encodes CASRPGTAQETQYF.

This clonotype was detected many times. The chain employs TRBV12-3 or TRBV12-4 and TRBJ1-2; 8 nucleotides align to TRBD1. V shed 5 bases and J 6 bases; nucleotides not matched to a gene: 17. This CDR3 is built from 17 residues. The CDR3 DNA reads TGTGCCAGCAGTAGGGGACAGGTAGTTAGAAAAAAAGATGGCTACACCTTC. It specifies CASSRGQVVRKKDGYTF.

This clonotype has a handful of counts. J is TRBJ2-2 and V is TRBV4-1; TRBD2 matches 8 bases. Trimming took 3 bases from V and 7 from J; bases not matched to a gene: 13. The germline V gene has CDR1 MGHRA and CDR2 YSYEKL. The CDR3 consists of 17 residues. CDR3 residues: CASSQGRAYGTSGELFF. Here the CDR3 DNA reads TGCGCCAGCAGCCAGGGGCGGGCCTACGGGACTAGCGGGGAGCTGTTTTTT.

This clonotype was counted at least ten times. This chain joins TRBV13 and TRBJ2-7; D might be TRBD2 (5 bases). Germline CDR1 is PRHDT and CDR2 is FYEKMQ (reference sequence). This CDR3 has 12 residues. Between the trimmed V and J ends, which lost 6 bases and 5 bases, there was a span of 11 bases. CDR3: CASRFEEDEQYF. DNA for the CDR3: TGTGCCAGCAGATTTGAGGAGGACGAGCAGTACTTC.

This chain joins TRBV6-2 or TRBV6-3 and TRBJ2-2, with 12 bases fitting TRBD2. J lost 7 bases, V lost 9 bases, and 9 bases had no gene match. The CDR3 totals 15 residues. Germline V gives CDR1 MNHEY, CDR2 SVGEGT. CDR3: CASYLAGGPSGELFF. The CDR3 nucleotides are TGTGCCAGTTACCTAGCGGGAGGGCCGAGCGGGGAGCTGTTTTTT.

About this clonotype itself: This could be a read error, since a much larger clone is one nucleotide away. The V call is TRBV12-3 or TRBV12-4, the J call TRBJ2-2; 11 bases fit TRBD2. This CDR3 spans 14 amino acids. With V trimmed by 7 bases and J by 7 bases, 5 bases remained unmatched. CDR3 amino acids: CASNLLAGVGELFF. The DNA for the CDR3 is TGTGCCAGCAACCTACTAGCGGGAGTCGGGGAGCTGTTTTTT.

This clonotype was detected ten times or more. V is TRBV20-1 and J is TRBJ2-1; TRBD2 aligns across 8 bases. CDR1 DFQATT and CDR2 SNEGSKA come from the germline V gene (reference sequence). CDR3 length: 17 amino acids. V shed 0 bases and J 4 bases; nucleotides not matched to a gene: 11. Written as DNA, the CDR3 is TGCAGTGCTAGAGACCCCGTGGGACTAGGTAGTTACAATGAGCAGTTCTTC. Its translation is CSARDPVGLGSYNEQFF.

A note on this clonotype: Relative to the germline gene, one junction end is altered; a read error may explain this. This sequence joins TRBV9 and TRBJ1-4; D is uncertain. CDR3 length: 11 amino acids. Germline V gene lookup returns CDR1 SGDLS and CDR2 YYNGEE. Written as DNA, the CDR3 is TGTGCCAGCGGTTCTAATGAAAAACTGGTTTTT. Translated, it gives CASGSNEKLVF.

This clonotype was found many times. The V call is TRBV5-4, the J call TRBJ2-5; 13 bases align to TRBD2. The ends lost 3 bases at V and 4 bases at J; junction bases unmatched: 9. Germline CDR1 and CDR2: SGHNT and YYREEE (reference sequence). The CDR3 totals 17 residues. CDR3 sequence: CASSWTSGSGIGETQYF. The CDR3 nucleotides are TGTGCCAGCAGCTGGACTAGCGGGAGTGGGATAGGAGAGACCCAGTACTTC.

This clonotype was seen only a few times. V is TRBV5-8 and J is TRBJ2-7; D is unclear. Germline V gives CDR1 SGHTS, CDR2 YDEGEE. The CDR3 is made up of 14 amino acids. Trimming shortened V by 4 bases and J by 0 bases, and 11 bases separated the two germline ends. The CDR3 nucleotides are TGTGCCAGCAGCAACCGCCAGAGCTCCTACGAGCAGTACTTC. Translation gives CASSNRQSSYEQYF.

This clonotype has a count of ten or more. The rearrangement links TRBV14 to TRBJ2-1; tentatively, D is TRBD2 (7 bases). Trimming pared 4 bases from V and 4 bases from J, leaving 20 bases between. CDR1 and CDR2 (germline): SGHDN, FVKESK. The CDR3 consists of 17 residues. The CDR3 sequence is CASSPQVRGAGYNEQFF. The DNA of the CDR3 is TGTGCCAGCAGCCCCCAAGTACGGGGGGCGGGATACAATGAGCAGTTCTTC.

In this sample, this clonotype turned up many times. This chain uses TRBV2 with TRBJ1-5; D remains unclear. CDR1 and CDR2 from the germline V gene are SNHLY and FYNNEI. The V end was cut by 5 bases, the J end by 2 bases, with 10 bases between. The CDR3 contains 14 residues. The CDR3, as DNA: TGTGCCAGCAGTACTGGTTGGGGCAATCAGCCCCAGCATTTT. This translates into CASSTGWGNQPQHF.

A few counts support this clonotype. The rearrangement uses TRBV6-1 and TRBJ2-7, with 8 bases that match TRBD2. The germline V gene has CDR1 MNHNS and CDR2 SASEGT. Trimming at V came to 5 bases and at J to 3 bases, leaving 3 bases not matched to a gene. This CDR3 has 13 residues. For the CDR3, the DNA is TGTGCCAGCAGTACCGGGAGGGGCTACGAGCAGTACTTC. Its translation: CASSTGRGYEQYF.

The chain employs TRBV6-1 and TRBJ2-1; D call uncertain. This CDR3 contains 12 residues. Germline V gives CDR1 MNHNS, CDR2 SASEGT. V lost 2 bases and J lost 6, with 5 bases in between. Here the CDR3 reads CASSELGNEQFF. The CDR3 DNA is TGTGCCAGCAGTGAATTGGGCAATGAGCAGTTCTTC.

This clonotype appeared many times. The CDR3 nucleotides are TGCAGTGTCAACGAGCGGGACAGATTTAACGAAAATGAGCAGTTCTTC. The encoded protein is CSVNERDRFNENEQFF. The chain is built from TRBV20-1 and TRBJ2-1; D possibly matches TRBD1 or TRBD2 (7 bases each). CDR3 length: 16 amino acids. CDR1 and CDR2 (germline): DFQATT, SNEGSKA (reference sequence). V gave up 7 bases and J gave up 7 bases, with 26 bases separating them.

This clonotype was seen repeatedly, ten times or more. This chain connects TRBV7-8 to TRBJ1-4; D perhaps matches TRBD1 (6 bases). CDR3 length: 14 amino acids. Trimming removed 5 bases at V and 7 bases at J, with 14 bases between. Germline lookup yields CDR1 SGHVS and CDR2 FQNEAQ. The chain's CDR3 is CASSTSTGSEKLFF. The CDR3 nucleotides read TGTGCCAGCAGCACCTCCACAGGGAGTGAAAAACTGTTTTTT.

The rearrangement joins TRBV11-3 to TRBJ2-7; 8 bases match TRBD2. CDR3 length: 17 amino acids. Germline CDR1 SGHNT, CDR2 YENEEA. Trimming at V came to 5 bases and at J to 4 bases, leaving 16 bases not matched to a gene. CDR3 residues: CASSLAGNPAGVYEQYF. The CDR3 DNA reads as TGTGCCAGCAGCCTAGCGGGTAATCCAGCGGGAGTGTACGAGCAGTACTTC.

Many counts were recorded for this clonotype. The CDR3 loop is CASKGPGQQETQYF. As DNA, the CDR3 is TGTGCCAGCAAGGGACCGGGACAGCAAGAGACCCAGTACTTC. V and J are TRBV6-1 and TRBJ2-5; 7 nucleotides agree with TRBD1. The trim removed 7 bases at V and 2 bases at J, leaving 7 bases unmatched. The CDR3 is 14 amino acids. Germline lookup yields CDR1 MNHNS and CDR2 SASEGT.

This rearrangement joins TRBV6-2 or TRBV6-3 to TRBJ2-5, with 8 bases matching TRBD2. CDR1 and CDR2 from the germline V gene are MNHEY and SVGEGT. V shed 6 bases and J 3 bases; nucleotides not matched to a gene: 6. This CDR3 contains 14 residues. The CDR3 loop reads CASSQTSAEETQYF. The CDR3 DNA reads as TGTGCCAGCAGCCAGACTAGCGCCGAAGAGACCCAGTACTTC.

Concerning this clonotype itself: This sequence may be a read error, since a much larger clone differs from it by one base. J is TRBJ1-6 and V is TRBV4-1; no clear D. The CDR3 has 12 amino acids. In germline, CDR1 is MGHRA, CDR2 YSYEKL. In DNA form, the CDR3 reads TGCACCAGCAGCTTCACTGCTTCACCCCTCCACTTT. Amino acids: CTSSFTASPLHF.

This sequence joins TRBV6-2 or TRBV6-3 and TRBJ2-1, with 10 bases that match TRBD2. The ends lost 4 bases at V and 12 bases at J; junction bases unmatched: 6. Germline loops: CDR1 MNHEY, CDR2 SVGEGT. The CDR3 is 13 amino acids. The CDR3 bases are TGTGCCAGCAGTTGGACTAGCGGTGGGGGGCAGTTCTTC. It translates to CASSWTSGGGQFF.

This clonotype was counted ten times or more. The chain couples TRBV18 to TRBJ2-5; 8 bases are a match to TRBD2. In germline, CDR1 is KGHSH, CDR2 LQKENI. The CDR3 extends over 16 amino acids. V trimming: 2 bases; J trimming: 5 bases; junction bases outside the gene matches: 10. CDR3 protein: CASSPTKRESVETQYF. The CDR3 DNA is TGTGCCAGCTCACCAACGAAGCGGGAGAGCGTTGAGACCCAGTACTTC. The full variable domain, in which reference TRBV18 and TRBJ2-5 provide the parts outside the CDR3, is NAGVMQNPRHLVRRRGQEARLRCSPMKGHSHVYWYRQLPEEGLKFMVYLQKENIIDESGMPKERFSAEFPKEGPSILRIQQVVRGDSAAYFCASSPTKRESVETQYFGPGTRLLVL.

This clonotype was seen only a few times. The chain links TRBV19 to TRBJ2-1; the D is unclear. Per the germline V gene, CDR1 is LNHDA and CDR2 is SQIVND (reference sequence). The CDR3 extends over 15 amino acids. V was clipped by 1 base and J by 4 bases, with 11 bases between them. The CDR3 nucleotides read TGTGCCAGTAGTATAGTTGAAGGTCTGTACAATGAGCAGTTCTTC. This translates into CASSIVEGLYNEQFF.

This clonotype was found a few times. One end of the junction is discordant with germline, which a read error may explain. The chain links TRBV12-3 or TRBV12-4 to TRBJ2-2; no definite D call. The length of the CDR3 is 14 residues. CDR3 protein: CVSSFSGYTGELFF. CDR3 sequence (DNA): TGTGTCAGCAGTTTTTCCGGTTACACCGGGGAGCTGTTTTTT.

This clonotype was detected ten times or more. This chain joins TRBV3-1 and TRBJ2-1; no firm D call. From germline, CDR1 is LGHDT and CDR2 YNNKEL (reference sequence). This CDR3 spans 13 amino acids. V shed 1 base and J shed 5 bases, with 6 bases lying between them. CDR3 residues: CASSQGWDNEQFF. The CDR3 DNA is TGTGCCAGCAGCCAAGGCTGGGACAATGAGCAGTTCTTC.

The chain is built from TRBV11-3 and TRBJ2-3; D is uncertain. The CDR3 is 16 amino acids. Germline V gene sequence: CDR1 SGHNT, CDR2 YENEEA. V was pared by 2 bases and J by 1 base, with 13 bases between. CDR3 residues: CASSLRGAGGTDTQYF. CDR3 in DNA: TGTGCCAGCAGCTTAAGAGGTGCTGGAGGCACAGATACGCAGTATTTT.

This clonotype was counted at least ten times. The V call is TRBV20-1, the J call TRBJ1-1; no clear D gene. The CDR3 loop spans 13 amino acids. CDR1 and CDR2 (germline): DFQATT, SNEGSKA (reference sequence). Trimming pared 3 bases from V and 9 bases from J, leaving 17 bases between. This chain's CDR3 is CSARDDRDGKAFF. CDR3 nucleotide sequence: TGCAGTGCTAGGGATGACCGGGATGGCAAAGCTTTCTTT.

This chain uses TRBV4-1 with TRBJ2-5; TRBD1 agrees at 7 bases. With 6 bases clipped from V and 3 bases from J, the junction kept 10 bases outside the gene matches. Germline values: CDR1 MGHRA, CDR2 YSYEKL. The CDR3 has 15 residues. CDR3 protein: CASSLSGQSKETQYF. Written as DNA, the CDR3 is TGCGCCAGCAGTCTATCGGGACAGTCGAAAGAGACCCAGTACTTC.

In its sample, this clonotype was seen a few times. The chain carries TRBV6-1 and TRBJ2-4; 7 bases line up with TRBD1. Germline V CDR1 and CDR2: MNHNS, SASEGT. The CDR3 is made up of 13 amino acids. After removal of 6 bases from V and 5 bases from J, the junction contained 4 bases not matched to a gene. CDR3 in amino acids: CASSRQGQNIQYF. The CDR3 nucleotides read TGTGCCAGCAGCAGACAGGGCCAAAACATTCAGTACTTC.